The 9 T cell receptor beta chains below all came from one sample that was sequenced in a study of T cells after yellow fever vaccination. TCRdb redid the calling of the 5' RACE reads with MiXCR, one entry per CDR3 protein. In the table there are about 170,000 distinct CDR3 sequences, approximately 11% of which are singletons. The sample was CD8+ T cells sorted from PBMCs, taken 15 days after the yellow fever booster vaccination. The receptors derive from a young man who received the YFV17D yellow fever vaccine.

This clonotype was detected a few times. The chain employs TRBV7-2 and TRBJ2-7, with a weak D call TRBD1 (5 bases). The CDR3 spans 15 residues. The V and J ends lost 1 base and 6 bases respectively, with 16 bases between them. The germline V gene has CDR1 SGHTA and CDR2 FQGNSA. CDR3 protein: CASSLGSGWFPEQYF. The DNA of the CDR3 is TGTGCCAGCAGCTTAGGGTCAGGGTGGTTTCCCGAGCAGTACTTC.

The V gene is TRBV7-9, the J gene TRBJ2-5; perhaps TRBD1 as D (6 bases). Germline values: CDR1 SEHNR, CDR2 FQNEAQ (reference sequence). The CDR3 runs to 14 residues. Between the trimmed V and J ends, which lost 5 bases and 2 bases, there was a span of 12 bases. CDR3 sequence reads: CASSQRTAQETQYF. CDR3 coding DNA: TGTGCCAGCAGCCAACGGACAGCACAAGAGACCCAGTACTTC. The full variable domain, rest sourced from reference TRBV7-9 and TRBJ2-5, is DTGVSQNPRHKITKRGQNVTFRCDPISEHNRLYWYRQTLGQGPEFLTYFQNEAQLEKSRLLSDRFSAERPKGSFSTLEIQRTEQGDSAMYLCASSQRTAQETQYFGPGTRLLVL.

Only a few counts were recorded for this clonotype. The V gene is TRBV9, the J gene TRBJ1-1; 11 positions match TRBD1. The CDR3 length is 18 residues. V dropped 0 bases and J dropped 0; count of bases not matched to a gene: 7. Germline CDR1 reads SGDLS; CDR2 reads YYNGEE. CDR3 in amino acids: CASSVEGDRGGMNTEAFF. DNA for the CDR3: TGTGCCAGCAGCGTAGAAGGGGACAGGGGGGGCATGAACACTGAAGCTTTCTTT.

This clonotype was counted a few times. The rearrangement joins TRBV12-3 or TRBV12-4 to TRBJ2-1; D is ambiguous. CDR3 length: 11 amino acids. Trimming cost V 3 bases and J 8 bases, with 5 bases left between them. The CDR3 nucleotides read TGTGCCAGCAGTTTTGGGCATGAGCAGTTCTTC. Translated: CASSFGHEQFF.

Ten or more counts support this clonotype. The chain employs TRBV5-1 and TRBJ1-1; no clear D gene. This CDR3 comprises 12 residues. V was pared by 4 bases and J by 1 base, with 5 bases between. Germline values: CDR1 SGHRS, CDR2 YFSETQ. The CDR3 region has the DNA TGCGCCAGCAGCCTGAAGAACACTGAAGCTTTCTTT. Residues: CASSLKNTEAFF.

The chain carries TRBV7-8 and TRBJ2-2; possibly TRBD1 or TRBD2 for D (5 bases each). V was cut by 4 bases and J by 2 bases, with 14 bases left in between. The CDR3 covers 16 residues. Germline V CDR1 and CDR2: SGHVS, FQNEAQ. CDR3: CASSSPGTRNTGELFF. Written as DNA, the CDR3 is TGTGCCAGCAGCTCCCCCGGGACGAGAAACACCGGGGAGCTGTTTTTT.

This clonotype has a handful of counts. This chain uses TRBV12-3 or TRBV12-4 with TRBJ1-1, with 12 nucleotides matching TRBD1. V dropped 4 bases and J dropped 0; count of bases not matched to a gene: 9. The CDR3 consists of 18 residues. CDR3: CASSYSGTGGVMNTEAFF. CDR3 DNA sequence: TGTGCCAGCAGTTACTCCGGGACAGGGGGCGTAATGAACACTGAAGCTTTCTTT.

The rearrangement links TRBV27 to TRBJ2-7; D call uncertain. The germline V and J ends were trimmed by 2 bases and 0 bases, with 11 bases remaining between them. Germline V gene data show CDR1 as MNHEY and CDR2 as SMNVEV (reference sequence). The CDR3 sequence is 15 residues long. The CDR3 loop reads CASSLKGRVSYEQYF. The CDR3 region has the DNA TGTGCCAGCAGTTTAAAAGGTCGGGTCTCCTACGAGCAGTACTTC.

Only a few counts were recorded for this clonotype. The chain couples TRBV12-3 or TRBV12-4 to TRBJ1-4; D gene unclear. The CDR3 totals 15 residues. Trimming removed 5 bases from V and 4 bases from J, with 14 bases in between. This CDR3 is CASSLAELSNEKLFF. CDR3 coding DNA: TGTGCCAGCAGTCTGGCAGAGCTGAGTAATGAAAAACTGTTTTTT.